This T cell receptor beta chain appears in the sequencing data of a study of cytomegalovirus exposure and HLA in healthy donors (dated by TCRdb to about 2017). Study-wide context: An earlier analysis of 587 of the donors reported roughly 300 Gb of sequence data and 117 million unique TCR beta sequences from around 200 million T cells. Approximately 310 gigabases of sequencing data and tens of millions of unique TCR sequences were included in an early release covering 550 to 650 HLA-typed donors. Of the 300 to 500 genotyped donors, 75% to 85% were placed in the genetic ancestry cluster associated with self-reported Caucasian donors. The study was designed to test whether signatures of past pathogen exposure could be identified by cataloging public T cell receptors. The T cell repertoires of 550 to 850 subjects were profiled by immunosequencing and related to cytomegalovirus serostatus. Besides the first cohort of roughly 700 subjects, a separate validation cohort made up of over 95 different subjects was used. The study combined high-throughput TCR immunosequencing, statistical association of individual TCRs with disease status, and machine learning to predict cytomegalovirus infection status. To study patterns of TCR occurrence, a later analysis re-analyzed previously published TCR beta repertoires from several hundred donors and added high-resolution HLA genotyping. The later analysis used no new phenotypic data to find candidate immune exposures, relying instead on TCR beta sequences and their occurrence across donors. In an earlier analysis of more than 550 of the donors, high-throughput TCR beta sequencing was used to judge whether each TCR beta V gene segment behaved as functional or pseudogenic. Donor age, sex, ethnicity and CMV serostatus were compiled together with the repertoire data. Genome-wide SNP genotypes for about three fifths of the roughly 670 donors were used in a later genetic analysis, which treated that subset as a discovery cohort. All discovery cohort repertoires had been generated on a single sequencing platform. HLA typing covered class I and class II loci at four-digit resolution. Typing coverage varied by locus: about 629-640 donors for A, B, C, DRB1 and DQB1; more than 500 for DQA1; 600 to 610 for DPA1; fewer than 480 for DPB1. Five DR-DQ haplotypes were handled as single units for association and clustering, since linkage in the cohort was strong. Among about 410 genotyped donors of the cohort, an average of roughly 230,000 unique TCR beta nucleotide sequences was sequenced per donor, of which approximately 19% were non-productive.

Paper-wide results and their limitations: For the cohort, immune exposure information was limited to CMV serostatus. In this cohort, only TCR beta chains were sequenced, and detectable features were limited by the absence of alpha or paired-chain data. The authors suggested that the approach could potentially be extended to other disease states and immunological phenotypes. In a later analysis, HLA-associated TCR beta chains showed more clonal expansion and lower generation probabilities than non-associated chains that were equally common. Linkage disequilibrium might explain the correlated functional status among segregating V segments, but an unknown experimental factor could not be excluded. Across donors, most TCR sequences were observed very rarely, whereas some public TCRs were present in many individuals. According to a later genetic analysis, donors in an Asian-associated ancestry cluster had fewer N-insertions in productive TCRs than the approximately 650-donor mean. Presence/absence analyses assumed roughly uniform sequencing depth across donors, an assumption that may not hold. An earlier analysis of around 500 of the donors showed that most TCR beta V segments appeared in productive rearrangements either about 87% or about 30% of the time, which broadly matched IMGT annotations. Strong co-occurrence of HLA alleles, especially DR and DQ, made assigning TCR associations to individual alleles difficult. Most CMV-associated TCR beta chains appeared to be HLA-restricted in a later analysis, and the HLA associations seemed to be driven largely by CMV exposure. A later analysis found that TCR association rates varied across HLA loci, with DRB1 alleles showing the most associated TCRs and HLA-C alleles the fewest. A further reported finding was that TCR beta sequences accurately predicted the HLA-A and HLA-B alleles for most subjects in the first cohort. V-gene and J-gene trimming of TCR beta chains was associated with a missense DCLRE1C variant in a later genetic analysis, and the association was replicated in an independent cohort. Three of the identified cytomegalovirus-associated TCR beta chains were confirmed in vitro to be specific for cytomegalovirus antigens. A cluster of highly shared sequence variants was judged likely to represent a technical artifact of the sequencing pipeline. Because HLA typing was unavailable for some donors at each locus, only the typed subset was used in association tests. A later analysis reported that several top co-occurrence clusters appeared linked to parvovirus B19, influenza, CMV and Epstein-Barr virus. Cytomegalovirus status was reported to be diagnosed by the classifier with high specificity and sensitivity in both the original and validation cohorts. Some IMGT-functional V segments, including TRBV6-2 and TRBV6-3, could not be told apart with the 87-base-pair reads, so those segments were excluded. The study listed 164 TCR beta chains as associated with cytomegalovirus. Some 15 rarely observed V segments, including chromosome 9 orphons, were excluded from the earlier analysis of a few hundred of the donors because counts were too low. Specific HLA alleles were associated with 15,000 to 20,000 TCR beta sequences at a false discovery rate of 0.05 in a later analysis.

Concerning this clone: The target of this receptor is not known. No per-base quality is available; no much larger clone lies one base away.

CDR1 and CDR2, looked up from the germline V gene, are SNHLY and FYNNEI. Trimmed from V: 6 bases; trimmed from J: 2 bases; junction bases lacking a gene match: 7. The CDR3, cysteine through phenylalanine, is 15 amino acids long. Only the CDR3 DNA stays, 45 bases, in frame from base 1. In total, more than 500 healthy bone marrow donors made up the cohort. All cohort members were sampled while nominally healthy, although unrecorded immune exposures were likely present. The donor tested CMV seropositive and was one of the 289 seropositive cohort members. A peripheral blood sample was collected from each donor, and TCR beta sequencing was performed on peripheral blood mononuclear cells. Genomic DNA was extracted from the blood cell samples with the Qiagen DNeasy Blood Extraction Kit. Libraries were made using the immunoSEQ multiplex PCR assay. The multiplex PCR relied on a mix of 60 forward primers for TCR Vbeta segments and 13 reverse primers for TCR Jbeta segments. A multiplex PCR assay on genomic DNA amplified the CDR3 region of rearranged TCR beta genes. On the Illumina HiSeq System, the amplified TCR beta libraries were sequenced as 87-base-pair reads. The paper's processing steps were these. In a later analysis, around 80 million unique TCR beta chains were counted across the roughly 700 repertoires, and around 10 million of these chains were shared by at least two donors. To remove PCR and sequencing errors, raw reads were error-corrected and collapsed into unique sequences using a nearest-neighbor algorithm that merged closely related sequences. Alignment of CDR3 sequences to IMGT reference sequences was used to assign V, D and J gene segments. For a sequence to be retained, a match of at least six nucleotides to both a V gene segment and a J gene segment was required. A rearrangement was called productive if the CDR3 had no stop codons and remained in frame with V and J, and every other rearrangement was called non-productive. CDR3 was defined according to IMGT convention as the region running from the second conserved V-encoded cysteine to the conserved J-encoded phenylalanine. The earlier analysis of about 590 of the donors excluded sequences that lacked an unambiguous match to a single V gene segment. An earlier analysis of fewer than 750 of the donors called V segments functional above 56.7% productive rearrangements and segregating when the between-donor standard deviation exceeded 5%. To diagnose cytomegalovirus status from the catalog of TCR beta chain sequences, a statistical classification framework was built. In a later analysis, TCR nucleotide sequences were compared against IMGT/GENE-DB human TR gene sequences so that V and J genes could be assigned. In a later analysis, CDR3 sequences and most-parsimonious VDJ recombination scenarios were assigned using the TCRdist pipeline. In a later analysis, each TCR beta chain was defined by its CDR3 amino acid sequence together with its V-gene family, and reads lacking a unique V-gene family were excluded. As a way to deal with suspected cross-contamination and a sequencing artifact, a later analysis dropped roughly 600 nucleotide sequences that were highly shared and had low generation probability. For each public chain, a later analysis derived a clonal expansion index from normalized ranks of inferred template counts within each repertoire. In a later analysis, generation probabilities were computed using a VDJ recombination model fitted to out-of-frame rearrangements, and the results were checked against IGoR. A later analysis scored TCR-TCR, TCR-HLA and TCR-CMV co-occurrence with hypergeometric tests, applying a repertoire-size bias correction to TCR pairs. In a later analysis, false discovery rates were estimated by permuting HLA or CMV assignments 20 times. In a later analysis, co-occurring TCRs were grouped using DBSCAN, with TCRdist sequence similarity added in when clustering inside HLA-allele-positive subsets. Co-occurrence clustering excluded repertoires with fewer than 30,000 or more than 120,000 public chains, plus five with anomalous nucleotide sharing. The table was pulled from immuneACCESS by TCRdb, which kept in-frame rearrangements only. Such tables lose some clones; where checked, under half of the loss comes from unresolved V genes, and the rest has no known cause. That table gives V, J and clone size, and the DNA gave D and trimming. The sample profile shows 150,000 to 200,000 clones; roughly two thirds of them were found once. Around 4.5% of the sample belongs to the ten largest clones.

The clonotype comes from a woman aged 18-35 years in good health and CMV-seropositive. The chain employs TRBV2 and TRBJ1-5; TRBD1 lines up with 7 middle nucleotides. Sequencing was performed on PBMCs. The base sequence is TGTGCCAGCAGAACTCGAACAGGGGGCAATCAGCCCCAGCATTTT. Translated, this gives CASRTRTGGNQPQHF.